This paragraph reports one T cell receptor beta chain. These data come from a study of CD8+ T cells in alopecia areata. Trimming cost V 3 bases and J 3 bases, with 18 bases left between them. The V gene's germline CDR1 is SGHDT and CDR2 YYEEEE. CDR3 length equals 16 residues. Researchers took lesional scalp punch biopsies and peripheral blood from people who were alopecia areata patients. Extracted RNA was reverse transcribed into cDNA, the sequencing template. The protocol was immunoSEQ multiplex PCR, while the TCRdb copy is restricted to in-frame clones and leaves out a portion. The sample contains approximately 58,000 clones, 44% of which appear only once.

This TCR was recovered from a human donor with alopecia areata. Material: NKG2D-low CD8+ T cells sorted from blood. The chain links TRBV5-6 to TRBJ1-1, with D hard to call. CDR3: CASSSTPRSPDTEAFF. The CDR3 nucleotides are TGTGCCAGCAGCTCTACCCCCAGGAGCCCTGACACTGAAGCTTTCTTT.